Shown below are 21 T cell receptor beta chains from a single sample sequenced in a study of graft-versus-host responses after intestinal transplantation. Lymphocytes from graft epithelium and lamina propria were isolated. TCRdb's copy holds only in-frame clones and misses some; the assay was immunoSEQ multiplex PCR. The sample shows 60,000 to 75,000 clones, about nine tenths of them seen only once. Sequences were derived from ileum tissue, sampled less than 400 days after transplant. These receptors all come from a human patient who received an intestinal transplant, so some T cells may come from the graft donor.

This chain links TRBV27 with TRBJ2-7; D remains unclear. V was cut by 7 bases and J by 2 bases, with 18 bases left in between. The CDR3 totals 15 residues. Germline V gene sequence: CDR1 MNHEY, CDR2 SMNVEV (reference sequence). CDR3 nucleotides: TGTGCCAGCAAGGGAAAAAACCTCCCCCCCTACGAGCAGTACTTC. Encoded protein: CASKGKNLPPYEQYF.

The chain recombines TRBV5-6 with TRBJ2-7; D is unclear. The CDR3 is 13 residues long. Germline V gene lookup returns CDR1 SGHDT and CDR2 YYEEEE. The germline V and J ends were trimmed by 1 base and 4 bases, with 9 bases remaining between them. DNA for the CDR3: TGTGCCAGCAGCTTGCACGCCCAGTACGAGCAGTACTTC. The encoded protein is CASSLHAQYEQYF.

This chain links TRBV7-9 with TRBJ2-1, with TRBD1 identical over 9 bases. CDR3 size: 15 residues. The V gene end was trimmed by 5 bases and the J gene end by 8 bases; junction bases not matched to a gene: 10. The germline CDR1 and CDR2 sequences are SEHNR and FQNEAQ (reference sequence). The CDR3 DNA reads as TGTGCCAGCAGCGACCCGGGACAGGGCAGGCATGAGCAGTTCTTC. It yields the protein CASSDPGQGRHEQFF.

The J gene is TRBJ2-3, the V gene TRBV6-5; 13 bases match TRBD2. This CDR3 is built from 15 residues. The junction had 5 bases not matched to a gene; V was cut back by 8 bases and J by 3 bases. CDR1 is MNHEY, CDR2 SVGAGI, per germline. As DNA, the CDR3 is TGTGCCAGCGAGAAACTAGCGGGAGGGACAGATACGCAGTATTTT. Its translation: CASEKLAGGTDTQYF.

The chain joins TRBV18 to TRBJ1-4, with D unclear. CDR3 length: 14 amino acids. The V and J ends lost 3 bases and 6 bases respectively, with 11 bases between them. Germline V gene lookup returns CDR1 KGHSH and CDR2 LQKENI. The CDR3 loop reads CASSPGEEHEKLFF. The CDR3 DNA reads TGTGCCAGCTCACCCGGGGAGGAGCATGAAAAACTGTTTTTT.

V and J are TRBV7-3 and TRBJ2-2; D perhaps matches TRBD1 (7 bases). The CDR3 length is 15 residues. Germline-derived CDR1 and CDR2 are SGHTA and FQGTGA. Deletions cut 5 bases from V and 2 bases from J, with 12 bases between. This CDR3 is CASSRRDRNTGELFF. CDR3 bases: TGTGCCAGCAGCCGGCGGGACAGAAACACCGGGGAGCTGTTTTTT.

The J gene is TRBJ2-1, the V gene TRBV2; 7 bases fit TRBD2. The J segment lost 2 bases and the V segment lost 11 bases, leaving 6 bases of the junction unmatched. CDR3 size: 13 residues. Germline-derived CDR1 and CDR2 are SNHLY and FYNNEI. CDR3 DNA: TGTGCCGCCGCTAGCGGCACCTACAATGAGCAGTTCTTC. Its translation: CAAASGTYNEQFF. Filled out from reference TRBV2 and TRBJ2-1, the complete variable domain reads EPEVTQTPSHQVTQMGQEVILRCVPISNHLYFYWYRQILGQKVEFLVSFYNNEISEKSEIFDDQFSVERPDGSNFTLKIRSTKLEDSAMYFCAAASGTYNEQFFGPGTRLTVL.

This clone is a singleton in its sample. This chain uses TRBV4-1 with TRBJ2-3; 13 bases fit TRBD2. The CDR3 is 16 residues long. Germline loops: CDR1 MGHRA, CDR2 YSYEKL. V was pared by 5 bases and J by 6 bases, with 8 bases of the junction left unmatched. In DNA form, the CDR3 reads TGCGCCAGCAGCATAGGACTAGCGGGAGTGGACGATACGCAGTATTTT. Translation: CASSIGLAGVDDTQYF.

This chain connects TRBV5-1 to TRBJ1-2; 8 bases are a match to TRBD1. Trimming at V came to 5 bases and at J to 5 bases, leaving 14 bases not matched to a gene. This CDR3 region has 16 residues. Germline V gene sequence: CDR1 SGHRS, CDR2 YFSETQ. CDR3 sequence (DNA): TGCGCCAGCAGAGCTTGGTCACAGGGGGACCCTTATGGCTACACCTTC. Translation gives CASRAWSQGDPYGYTF.

The chain uses TRBV5-6 and TRBJ1-3; tentatively, D is TRBD1 (6 bases). Germline V gene lookup returns CDR1 SGHDT and CDR2 YYEEEE. The length of the CDR3 is 13 residues. The ends were cut back, 4 bases at V and 3 bases at J, with 8 bases in the middle. CDR3 loop: CASSQGLGNTIYF. The CDR3 bases are TGTGCCAGCAGCCAGGGGCTTGGAAACACCATATATTTT. The full variable domain, rest sourced from reference TRBV5-6 and TRBJ1-3, is DAGVTQSPTHLIKTRGQQVTLRCSPKSGHDTVSWYQQALGQGPQFIFQYYEEEERQRGNFPDRFSGHQFPNYSSELNVNALLLGDSALYLCASSQGLGNTIYFGEGSWLTVV.

On this clone: The junction departs from germline at one end; a sequencing error may be responsible. The chain has TRBV13 and TRBJ2-2; 11 bases are a match to TRBD2. The CDR3 length is 16 residues. From germline, CDR1 is PRHDT and CDR2 FYEKMQ (reference sequence). CDR3 sequence: CASRTSGAMNAGELFF. DNA for the CDR3: TGTGCCAGCAGGACTAGCGGGGCTATGAACGCCGGGGAGCTGTTTTTT.

This clone was detected only a few times. The CDR3 bases are TGTGCCAGCAGTGAAGTGGAGAAGACCTACGAGCAGTACTTC. Its protein is CASSEVEKTYEQYF. This sequence joins TRBV2 and TRBJ2-7; D call uncertain. V was shortened by 1 base and J by 2 bases, with 9 bases between the two germline ends. CDR1 and CDR2 from the germline V gene are SNHLY and FYNNEI. This CDR3 is built from 14 residues.

This sequence joins TRBV28 and TRBJ1-1; TRBD1 matches at 10 bases. V shed 6 bases and J 5 bases; nucleotides not matched to a gene: 6. This CDR3 contains 14 residues. Germline CDR1 is MDHEN and CDR2 is SYDVKM. CDR3 amino acids: CASRRRTGGTEAFF. The CDR3 bases are TGTGCCAGCAGGCGAAGGACAGGGGGAACTGAAGCTTTCTTT.

The chain employs TRBV6-4 and TRBJ2-1; 11 bases agree with TRBD2. Germline CDR1 is MRHNA and CDR2 is SNTAGT. The CDR3 sequence is 15 residues long. Trimming at V came to 7 bases and at J to 2 bases, leaving 4 bases not matched to a gene. The CDR3 sequence: CASMTTSGAYNEQFF. The CDR3 DNA reads as TGTGCCAGCATGACGACTAGCGGGGCCTACAATGAGCAGTTCTTC.

The chain joins TRBV14 to TRBJ2-2; D possibly corresponds to TRBD1 (5 bases). The length of the CDR3 is 15 residues. The V and J ends lost 3 bases and 2 bases respectively, with 10 bases between them. Germline CDR1 and CDR2: SGHDN and FVKESK. The CDR3, as DNA: TGTGCCAGCAGCCAGCTCGACAGAAACACCGGGGAGCTGTTTTTT. Its protein product is CASSQLDRNTGELFF.

The chain joins TRBV7-9 to TRBJ1-4, with a weak D call TRBD1 (5 bases). Per the germline V gene, CDR1 is SEHNR and CDR2 is FQNEAQ (reference sequence). This CDR3 is built from 15 residues. With 5 bases removed from V and 5 bases from J, the gap between germline ends came to 15 bases. The DNA of the CDR3 is TGTGCCAGCAGCCCTGGGGACGGCAGGAATGAAAAACTGTTTTTT. Its protein product is CASSPGDGRNEKLFF.

This CDR3 is CASSDGGATDTQYF. The DNA of the CDR3 is TGTGCCAGCAGTGACGGGGGGGCCACAGATACGCAGTATTTT. The J gene is TRBJ2-3, the V gene TRBV6-4; perhaps TRBD2 as D (7 bases). Looked up from germline, CDR1 is MRHNA and CDR2 is SNTAGT. V lost 2 bases and J 2 bases, leaving 8 bases between the germline ends. This CDR3 is built from 14 residues.

The chain employs TRBV19 and TRBJ2-1; D may be TRBD2 (5 bases). The germline V gene has CDR1 LNHDA and CDR2 SQIVND (reference sequence). This CDR3 is 13 amino acids long. The V end was cut by 1 base, the J end by 5 bases, with 6 bases between. CDR3 bases: TGTGCCAGTAGTATAGGAGCGGACAATGAGCAGTTCTTC. Encoded protein: CASSIGADNEQFF.

The V gene is TRBV6-5, the J gene TRBJ1-1; D unresolved. V gave up 3 bases and J gave up 4 bases, with 6 bases separating them. This CDR3 region has 12 residues. The germline gives CDR1 MNHEY, CDR2 SVGAGI. For the CDR3, the DNA is TGTGCCAGCAGTTATGGTAGCACTGAAGCTTTCTTT. The encoded protein is CASSYGSTEAFF.

The rearrangement joins TRBV7-3 to TRBJ2-1; 8 positions agree with TRBD2. CDR1 and CDR2 from the germline V gene are SGHTA and FQGTGA. The V segment lost 0 bases and the J segment 10 bases; nucleotides outside the gene matches: 2. CDR3 length: 13 amino acids. CDR3 nucleotides: TGTGCCAGCAGCTTAACGCTAGCGGGCGAGCAGTTCTTC. It is translated as CASSLTLAGEQFF.

J is TRBJ2-1 and V is TRBV4-1; tentative D call: TRBD2 (5 bases). V was clipped by 1 base and J by 8 bases, with 18 bases between them. The length of the CDR3 is 16 residues. The germline V gene has CDR1 MGHRA and CDR2 YSYEKL. The CDR3 sequence is CASSQVSLAPWDEQFF. The DNA of the CDR3 is TGCGCCAGCAGCCAAGTGTCCCTAGCCCCTTGGGATGAGCAGTTCTTC.